Shown below are 24 T cell receptor beta chains from a single sample sequenced in a study of T cell clonotyping in hematopoietic cell transplantation (dated by TCRdb to the early 2020s). In light of the paper, this sample's time point label describes: recipient sample about 28 days before transplant, after cytoreduction. Libraries were constructed by the immunoSEQ multiplex PCR assay. The table comes from immuneACCESS by way of TCRdb, which keeps in-frame sequences with V and J called. Part of the clones is missing from these tables; in studies checked, under half for an unresolved V gene and the rest for unknown reasons. For this sample the table gives about 80,000 clones, of which almost 97% were detected only once. The ten biggest clones cover roughly 1.5% of the sample. Sequenced here: peripheral blood mononuclear cells, sampled before stem cell transplant. Every receptor here comes from a woman in her forties or fifties with acute myeloid leukemia. Some clones in this sample may be carry-over from other donors' samples.

This chain joins TRBV15 and TRBJ2-7, with D hard to call. This CDR3 has 15 amino acids. The germline gives CDR1 LNHNV, CDR2 YYDKDF (reference sequence). Deletions cut 2 bases from V and 2 bases from J, with 13 bases between. CDR3 protein: CATSRKTEGPYEQYF. CDR3 in DNA: TGTGCCACCAGCAGAAAGACGGAAGGACCCTACGAGCAGTACTTC.

The chain is built from TRBV14 and TRBJ1-1; 7 nucleotides match TRBD1. This CDR3 has 13 residues. The V gene's germline CDR1 is SGHDN and CDR2 FVKESK. Losses at the gene ends were 4 bases for V and 1 base for J; bases not matched to a gene: 0. In nucleotides, the CDR3 is TGTGCCAGCAGCCGACAGGGGAACACTGAAGCTTTCTTT. It yields the protein CASSRQGNTEAFF.

The rearrangement joins TRBV5-5 to TRBJ1-2; D remains ambiguous. CDR1 and CDR2 from the germline V gene are SGHKS and YYEKEE (reference sequence). This CDR3 is 14 amino acids long. V was trimmed by 1 base and J by 2 bases, leaving 9 bases between them. CDR3 bases: TGTGCCAGCAGCTTGCTCGCCCGAAACTATGGCTACACCTTC. Translated, it gives CASSLLARNYGYTF. Looking up the rest from reference TRBV5-5 and TRBJ1-2 gives the full variable domain: DAGVTQSPTHLIKTRGQQVTLRCSPISGHKSVSWYQQVLGQGPQFIFQYYEKEERGRGNFPDRFSARQFPNYSSELNVNALLLGDSALYLCASSLLARNYGYTFGSGTRLTVV.

This rearrangement joins TRBV19 to TRBJ2-5; tentative D call: TRBD2 (6 bases). From germline, CDR1 is LNHDA and CDR2 SQIVND (reference sequence). The V end lost 4 bases, the J end lost 6 bases, and 18 bases lay between the germline ends. CDR3 length: 15 amino acids. The CDR3 DNA reads as TGTGCCAGTAGTAAGGTCGTGGAGGGCGGAAAGACCCAGTACTTC. The encoded protein is CASSKVVEGGKTQYF.

The J gene is TRBJ2-1, the V gene TRBV5-1; 7 positions agree with TRBD2. The germline gives CDR1 SGHRS, CDR2 YFSETQ. This CDR3 region has 15 residues. The V segment lost 3 bases and the J segment 3 bases; nucleotides outside the gene matches: 6. For the CDR3, the DNA is TGCGCCAGCAGCTGGGGGGGAGCACTCTACAATGAGCAGTTCTTC. Translation gives CASSWGGALYNEQFF.

The CDR3 DNA follows: TGTGCCAGCAGGCCGGGCCCCCGGTCGCATGAGCAGTTCTTC. This gives the protein CASRPGPRSHEQFF. This rearrangement joins TRBV7-3 to TRBJ2-1; D is unclear. CDR1 is SGHTA, CDR2 FQGTGA, per germline. The V end lost 6 bases, the J end lost 8 bases, and 17 bases lay between the germline ends. The CDR3 is made up of 14 amino acids.

This clone occurred once. J is TRBJ2-7 and V is TRBV11-2, with unresolved D. This CDR3 is 15 amino acids long. V was clipped by 3 bases and J by 0 bases, with 12 bases between them. Per germline, CDR1 SGHAT and CDR2 FQNNGV. The CDR3 sequence: CASSLKDGPSYEQYF. CDR3 sequence (DNA): TGTGCCAGCAGCTTGAAGGACGGCCCCTCCTACGAGCAGTACTTC.

The V and J genes are TRBV5-6 and TRBJ2-7, with D perhaps matching TRBD1 (5 bases). The germline V and J ends were trimmed by 1 base and 2 bases, with 10 bases remaining between them. The CDR3 length is 14 residues. Germline values: CDR1 SGHDT, CDR2 YYEEEE. The CDR3 is CASSLPGRAYEQYF. The CDR3 DNA reads TGTGCCAGCAGCTTGCCTGGCAGGGCCTACGAGCAGTACTTC.

Points on this clone: The same CDR3 can be traced to other DNA sequences in this sample. The chain is built from TRBV6-5 and TRBJ2-5; maybe TRBD2 (6 bases). The germline V gene encodes CDR1 MNHEY and CDR2 SVGAGI. V was trimmed by 8 bases and J by 1 base, leaving 8 bases between them. This CDR3 region has 12 residues. The CDR3, as DNA: TGTGCCAGCCGGCGGGGCCAAGAGACCCAGTACTTC. Residues: CASRRGQETQYF.

The chain carries TRBV11-1 and TRBJ2-5; 11 bases line up with TRBD2. The V gene end was trimmed by 5 bases and the J gene end by 5 bases; junction bases not matched to a gene: 10. The CDR3 is 16 amino acids. The V gene's germline CDR1 is SGHAT and CDR2 FQDESV (reference sequence). The CDR3, as DNA: TGTGCCAGCAGCCGAGTAGCGGGAGGGCTTGTCGAGACCCAGTACTTC. It yields the protein CASSRVAGGLVETQYF.

The CDR3 is CASSPRRSEQYF. Here the CDR3 DNA reads TGTGCCAGCAGCCCGAGACGATCCGAGCAGTACTTC. The chain combines TRBV5-8 with TRBJ2-7, with D unclear. Trimming took 4 bases from V and 6 from J, leaving 11 bases between them. From germline, CDR1 is SGHTS and CDR2 YDEGEE. This CDR3 has 12 amino acids.

J is TRBJ1-6 and V is TRBV5-1; TRBD1 is a possible D gene (5 bases). Germline values: CDR1 SGHRS, CDR2 YFSETQ. The CDR3 consists of 14 residues. V gave up 0 bases and J gave up 5 bases, with 6 bases separating them. The CDR3 DNA reads TGCGCCAGCAGCTTGGGCAGGGATAATTCACCCCTCCACTTT. It encodes CASSLGRDNSPLHF.

The V gene is TRBV14, the J gene TRBJ2-5; TRBD1 matches at 11 bases. The junction had 4 bases not matched to a gene; V was cut back by 1 base and J by 0 bases. Germline assignment: CDR1 SGHDN and CDR2 FVKESK. CDR3 length equals 17 residues. DNA of the CDR3: TGTGCCAGCAGCCAAGGGACAGGGGGCTATTACCAAGAGACCCAGTACTTC. This gives the protein CASSQGTGGYYQETQYF.

The V gene is TRBV6-7, the J gene TRBJ2-7; possible D gene TRBD2, 5 bases. TRBV6-7 is an ORF, and what it does is uncertain. V lost 2 bases to trimming and J lost 2 bases, with 19 bases between them. The CDR3 has 17 residues. The CDR3 DNA reads TGTGCCAGCAGTTACCCCACCCTCGGACTTGAGCCCTACGAGCAGTACTTC. Amino acids: CASSYPTLGLEPYEQYF.

This chain uses TRBV29-1 with TRBJ2-1, with no clear D. Per the germline V gene, CDR1 is SQVTM and CDR2 is ANQGSEA. This CDR3 comprises 10 residues. V was cut by 4 bases and J by 13 bases, with 11 bases left in between. In DNA, the CDR3 is TGCAGCGTTGGTAGTCAACTTCAGTTCTTC. Its translation: CSVGSQLQFF.

This chain uses TRBV14 with TRBJ1-1; D gene uncertain. Trimming removed 7 bases at V and 4 bases at J, with 19 bases between. CDR3 length: 15 residues. Per germline, CDR1 SGHDN and CDR2 FVKESK. The CDR3 DNA follows: TGTGCCAGCACCCCTCCTTTCACATGGAGCACTGAAGCTTTCTTT. Translated: CASTPPFTWSTEAFF.

V gene TRBV25-1 combines with J gene TRBJ2-1; 10 nucleotides match TRBD2. CDR3 length: 15 residues. Unmatched junction bases numbered 9, after V lost 3 bases and J lost 10 bases. The germline gives CDR1 MGHDK, CDR2 SYGVNS. This chain's CDR3 is CASSDRASGSTEQFF. The CDR3 bases are TGTGCCAGCAGTGATAGGGCTAGCGGGAGCACCGAGCAGTTCTTC.

The chain joins TRBV19 to TRBJ2-2; TRBD2 aligns across 7 bases. V lost 5 bases to trimming and J lost 7 bases; unmatched junction nucleotides: 10. CDR1 is LNHDA and CDR2 is SQIVND in the germline V gene (reference sequence). The CDR3 consists of 15 residues. The CDR3 is CASSPSGIEGGELFF. CDR3 in DNA: TGTGCCAGTAGTCCAAGCGGGATCGAGGGCGGGGAGCTGTTTTTT.

The chain links TRBV5-6 to TRBJ1-2; D gene uncertain. The ends were cut back, 4 bases at V and 2 bases at J, with 9 bases in the middle. Germline V gene sequence: CDR1 SGHDT, CDR2 YYEEEE. The CDR3 runs 13 residues. DNA for the CDR3: TGTGCCAGCAGCCCGGCGGGGAACTATGGCTACACCTTC. Translating it yields CASSPAGNYGYTF.

The chain links TRBV28 to TRBJ1-1; a weak D match, TRBD1 (5 bases). This CDR3 region has 15 residues. V was shortened by 6 bases and J by 6 bases, with 20 bases between the two germline ends. In germline, CDR1 is MDHEN, CDR2 SYDVKM. The DNA for the CDR3 is TGTGCCAGCAGCGCCACAGGACCGTTAAAGGCTGAAGCTTTCTTT. Protein product: CASSATGPLKAEAFF.

The V gene is TRBV28, the J gene TRBJ1-2; 7 bases fit TRBD1. CDR3 length equals 14 residues. Germline assignment: CDR1 MDHEN and CDR2 SYDVKM. V lost 3 bases to trimming and J lost 3 bases; unmatched junction nucleotides: 4. Here the CDR3 reads CASSFDRVDYGYTF. CDR3 nucleotides: TGTGCCAGCAGTTTCGACAGGGTGGACTATGGCTACACCTTC.

The chain recombines TRBV5-6 with TRBJ1-6; possible D gene TRBD1, 5 bases. Germline loops: CDR1 SGHDT, CDR2 YYEEEE. The germline V and J ends were trimmed by 1 base and 10 bases, with 12 bases remaining between them. This CDR3 is built from 14 residues. The CDR3 spells CASSLRQGFSPLHF. The DNA of the CDR3 is TGTGCCAGCAGCTTGAGGCAGGGTTTCTCACCCCTCCACTTT.

The chain links TRBV19 to TRBJ1-5; 7 nucleotides line up with TRBD1. The junction had 9 bases not matched to a gene; V was cut back by 6 bases and J by 7 bases. Germline-derived CDR1 and CDR2 are LNHDA and SQIVND (reference sequence). The CDR3 has 14 residues. CDR3 protein: CASSPEGAEQPQHF. The CDR3 nucleotides read TGTGCCAGTAGCCCCGAGGGGGCAGAGCAGCCCCAGCATTTT.

The CDR3 coding sequence is TGTGCCAGCAGCTTAGGAGGACTAGCGACCTACGAGCAGTACTTC. This sequence encodes CASSLGGLATYEQYF. V usage is TRBV7-2 and J usage is TRBJ2-7; 9 bases agree with TRBD2. The CDR3 length is 15 residues. Germline V gene lookup returns CDR1 SGHTA and CDR2 FQGNSA. V trimming: 1 base; J trimming: 2 bases; junction bases outside the gene matches: 3.